This T cell receptor (beta chain) came from a study of cytomegalovirus exposure and HLA in healthy donors (dated 2017 in TCRdb). Regarding the study in general: An earlier analysis of 587 of the donors reported 250 to 350 Gb of sequence data and 120 million or so unique TCR beta sequences from 150 million to 200 million T cells. A later genetic analysis used genome-wide SNP genotypes for 398 of the 666 donors, treating that subset as a discovery cohort. The genetic ancestry cluster associated with self-reported Caucasian donors included 81% of the roughly 400 genotyped donors. The study aimed to test whether cataloging public T cell receptors could reveal signatures of past pathogen exposure. The study used immunosequencing to profile the T cell repertoires of several hundred subjects and linked those repertoires to cytomegalovirus serostatus. A later analysis re-examined previously published TCR beta repertoires from 500 to 700 donors and added high-resolution HLA genotyping to investigate patterns of TCR occurrence. Besides the first cohort of hundreds of subjects, a separate validation cohort made up of 95 to 150 different subjects was used. Approximately 310 gigabases of sequencing data and tens of millions of unique TCR sequences were included in an early release covering 550 to 650 HLA-typed donors. On average, 235,054 unique TCR beta nucleotide sequences were sequenced per donor among several hundred genotyped donors of the cohort, with around 19% of those sequences being non-productive. All discovery cohort repertoires had been generated using a single sequencing platform. In the later analysis, no new phenotypic data were used to find candidate immune exposures; instead, reliance was placed on TCR beta sequences and their occurrence across donors. In an earlier analysis of a few hundred of the donors, high-throughput TCR beta sequencing was used to judge whether each TCR beta V gene segment behaved as functional or pseudogenic. Typing coverage varied by locus: roughly 620-640 donors for A, B, C, DRB1 and DQB1; roughly 520 for DQA1; 600 to 610 for DPA1; approximately 490 for DPB1. Donor age, sex, ethnicity and CMV serostatus were compiled together with the repertoire data. The study combined high-throughput TCR immunosequencing, statistical association of individual TCRs with disease status, and machine learning to predict cytomegalovirus infection status. HLA typing included class I and class II loci at four-digit resolution. Several DR-DQ haplotypes were handled as single units for association and clustering because linkage in the cohort was strong.

Points the paper makes about the study in general: According to the authors, the approach could potentially be generalized to other disease states and immunological phenotypes. In vitro tests confirmed that a few of the cytomegalovirus-associated TCR beta chains recognize cytomegalovirus antigens. Correlated functional status among segregating V segments might be attributable to linkage disequilibrium, but an unknown experimental factor could not be ruled out. When HLA alleles, especially DR and DQ, strongly co-occurred, TCR associations were difficult to assign to individual alleles. At a false discovery rate of 0.05, a later analysis linked some 18,000 TCR beta sequences to specific HLA alleles. Only TCR beta chains were sequenced in this cohort, and the absence of alpha or paired-chain data limited detectable features. A later analysis found that HLA-associated TCR beta chains were more clonally expanded and had lower generation probabilities than equally common non-associated chains. A total of 164 TCR beta chains were listed by the study as associated with cytomegalovirus. A further reported finding was that TCR beta sequences accurately predicted the HLA-A and HLA-B alleles for most subjects in the first cohort. Broadly in line with IMGT annotations, most TCR beta V segments showed up in productive rearrangements about 87% or about 30% of the time in an earlier analysis of 450 to 750 of the donors. A group of highly shared sequence variants was considered likely to be a technical artifact of the sequencing pipeline. Sequencing depth was assumed to be roughly uniform across donors in the presence/absence analyses, though that assumption may not hold. In a later analysis, several top co-occurrence clusters were reported to appear linked to parvovirus B19, influenza, CMV and Epstein-Barr virus. A later genetic analysis reported fewer N-insertions in productive TCRs among donors in an Asian-associated ancestry cluster than the roughly 690-donor mean. In a later analysis, TCR association rates were found to vary across HLA loci, with the most associated TCRs seen for DRB1 alleles and the fewest for HLA-C alleles. Most TCR sequences were seen in very few donors, while some public TCRs were found in many individuals. The 87-base-pair reads could not distinguish some IMGT-functional V segments, including TRBV6-2 and TRBV6-3, so those segments were excluded. A later genetic analysis associated a missense DCLRE1C variant with V-gene and J-gene trimming of TCR beta chains, and an independent cohort replicated the association. The classifier was reported to diagnose cytomegalovirus status with high specificity and sensitivity in both the original cohort and the validation cohort. A later analysis found that most CMV-associated TCR beta chains appeared HLA-restricted, with HLA associations seemingly driven largely by CMV exposure. Immune exposure information for the cohort was limited to CMV serostatus. The earlier analysis of some 560 of the donors excluded around 17 rarely observed V segments, including chromosome 9 orphons, because counts were too low. HLA typing was unavailable for some donors at each locus, so association tests used only the typed subset.

For this chain, trimming is 2 bases at the V end and 5 bases at the J end, and the number of junction bases without a gene match is 4. Per the germline V gene, SGHAT is the CDR1 and FQNNGV is the CDR2. The CDR3 measures 14 amino acids from cysteine to phenylalanine. The read is trimmed to its CDR3 DNA, 42 bases read in frame from base 1. The cohort consisted of 650 to 850 healthy bone marrow donors. All cohort members were sampled while nominally healthy, although unrecorded immune exposures were likely present. The donor tested CMV seronegative and was one of the 352 seronegative cohort members. Each donor provided a peripheral blood sample, and peripheral blood mononuclear cells were used for TCR beta sequencing. The Qiagen DNeasy Blood Extraction Kit was used to extract genomic DNA from the blood cell samples. The library came from the immunoSEQ multiplex PCR assay. The multiplex PCR relied on a mix of 60 forward primers for TCR Vbeta segments and 13 reverse primers for TCR Jbeta segments. The CDR3 region of rearranged TCR beta genes was amplified from genomic DNA with a multiplex PCR assay. The Illumina HiSeq System was used to sequence the amplified TCR beta libraries as 87-base-pair reads. Under the source paper's analysis protocol: In a later analysis, around 80 million unique TCR beta chains were counted across the roughly 700 repertoires, and approximately 11 million of these chains were shared by at least two donors. Raw reads were error-corrected and collapsed into unique sequences with a nearest-neighbor algorithm that merged closely related sequences to remove PCR and sequencing errors. CDR3 sequences were aligned to IMGT reference sequences to assign V, D and J gene segments. For a sequence to be retained, at least a six-nucleotide match to both a V gene segment and a J gene segment was required. A rearrangement was called productive if the CDR3 had no stop codons and remained in frame with V and J, and every other rearrangement was called non-productive. Following IMGT convention, CDR3 was defined as the stretch from the second conserved V-encoded cysteine to the conserved J-encoded phenylalanine. Sequences without an unambiguous match to a single V gene segment were excluded from the earlier analysis of a few hundred of the donors. An earlier analysis of 500 to 700 of the donors classified V segments as functional when productive rearrangements were above 56.7% and as segregating when the standard deviation between donors was above 5%. A statistical classification framework was developed to diagnose cytomegalovirus status using the catalog of TCR beta chain sequences. In a later analysis, TCR nucleotide sequences were compared against IMGT/GENE-DB human TR gene sequences so that V and J genes could be assigned. Using the TCRdist pipeline, a later analysis assigned CDR3 sequences along with most-parsimonious VDJ recombination scenarios. In a later analysis, every TCR beta chain was defined by the combination of its CDR3 amino acid sequence and its V-gene family, and reads without a unique V-gene family were dropped. As a way to deal with suspected cross-contamination and a sequencing artifact, a later analysis dropped roughly 620 nucleotide sequences that were highly shared and had low generation probability. In a later analysis, a clonal expansion index was calculated for each public chain from normalized within-repertoire ranks of inferred template counts. Generation probabilities in a later analysis came from a VDJ recombination model fitted to out-of-frame rearrangements, and those results were checked against IGoR. In a later analysis, hypergeometric tests were used to score TCR-TCR, TCR-HLA and TCR-CMV co-occurrence, with a repertoire-size bias correction applied to TCR pairs. To estimate false discovery rates, a later analysis permuted the HLA or CMV assignments 20 times. In a later analysis, co-occurring TCRs were grouped with DBSCAN, and TCRdist sequence similarity was added when clustering was performed within HLA-allele-positive subsets. For co-occurrence clustering, repertoires with fewer than 30,000 or more than 120,000 public chains were excluded, along with a handful of repertoires with anomalous nucleotide sharing. The clones in this table, taken by TCRdb from immuneACCESS, are in-frame only. Not every clone is retained; where verified, under half of the shortfall comes from an unresolved V gene, and the cause of the rest is unknown. That table is the source of V, J and clone size, and D and trimming were worked out from the DNA. This sample holds 50,000 to 60,000 clones; approximately 80% were observed only once. In total, the top ten clones hold 1.4% of the sample.

Turning to this clone: The target of this receptor is not known. Base qualities were left out, and no much larger clone turns up one base away.

The chain joins TRBV11-2 to TRBJ2-5, with TRBD1 matching 8 junction bases. The sequence came from a female donor in good health and CMV-seronegative. Sequencing was done on a sample of PBMCs. The CDR3 sequence is CASSLTSGGETQYF. The sequenced DNA: TGTGCCAGCAGCTTAACCTCAGGGGGCGAGACCCAGTACTTC.